Below, 26 T cell receptor beta chains from the same sample are listed, as sequenced in a study of glioma-infiltrating T cells after dendritic cell vaccination. As to time point: after dendritic cell vaccination, including at tumor progression/relapse. Sequenced by immunoSEQ multiplex PCR; TCRdb stores in-frame clones only, minus some. This table holds 100,000 or so clones, 90% found once. The sample consisted of blood, taken after dendritic cell vaccination. The receptor source for this set is a human donor with glioblastoma.

This clone was counted once. This chain links TRBV30 with TRBJ1-5; 9 bases match TRBD1. The germline CDR1 and CDR2 sequences are GTSNPN and SVGIG (reference sequence). This CDR3 has 17 amino acids. J gave up 2 bases and V 3 bases, and 11 bases lay outside the gene matches. The CDR3 is CAWSPDRGRLGNQPQHF. The CDR3 DNA reads TGTGCCTGGAGCCCGGACAGGGGCCGACTGGGCAATCAGCCCCAGCATTTT.

The chain has TRBV18 and TRBJ2-1; D is perhaps TRBD2 (5 bases). The CDR3 totals 17 residues. In germline, CDR1 is KGHSH, CDR2 LQKENI. V was trimmed by 1 base and J by 1 base, leaving 14 bases between them. This CDR3 reads CASSPRQSGLSYNEQFF. CDR3 DNA sequence: TGTGCCAGCTCACCACGACAAAGCGGCCTATCCTACAATGAGCAGTTCTTC. Filled out from reference TRBV18 and TRBJ2-1, the complete variable domain reads NAGVMQNPRHLVRRRGQEARLRCSPMKGHSHVYWYRQLPEEGLKFMVYLQKENIIDESGMPKERFSAEFPKEGPSILRIQQVVRGDSAAYFCASSPRQSGLSYNEQFFGPGTRLTVL.

This chain connects TRBV23-1 to TRBJ2-7, with a tentative D call TRBD1 (6 bases). TRBV23-1 is labeled an ORF, and its function is uncertain. Trimming pared 4 bases from V and 0 bases from J, leaving 16 bases between. The CDR3 length is 16 residues. The DNA of the CDR3 is TGCGCCAGCAGTCGGTACCGGGACAAGGACTCCTACGAGCAGTACTTC. Encoded protein: CASSRYRDKDSYEQYF.

The genes are TRBV9 and TRBJ2-1, with TRBD2 matching 12 bases. This CDR3 spans 15 amino acids. From germline, CDR1 is SGDLS and CDR2 YYNGEE. Trimming took 3 bases from V and 7 from J; bases not matched to a gene: 5. As DNA, the CDR3 is TGTGCCAGCAGCGCGACTAGCGGGGGCGGGAATGAGCAGTTCTTC. This translates into CASSATSGGGNEQFF.

The V and J genes are TRBV7-8 and TRBJ1-3; D gene ambiguous. From germline, CDR1 is SGHVS and CDR2 FQNEAQ. V was cut by 2 bases and J by 2 bases, with 10 bases left in between. The CDR3 is made up of 15 amino acids. CDR3 region: CASSLPPRTGNTIYF. The DNA for the CDR3 is TGTGCCAGCAGCTTACCCCCTAGAACTGGAAACACCATATATTTT.

The J gene is TRBJ2-1, the V gene TRBV6-6, with D perhaps matching TRBD2 (7 bases). This CDR3 contains 16 residues. CDR1 is MNHNY, CDR2 SVGAGI, per germline (reference sequence). V lost 6 bases and J lost 5, with 20 bases in between. The CDR3 loop reads CASRRGGESSHNEQFF. CDR3 coding DNA: TGTGCCAGCAGAAGGGGGGGGGAGTCCTCGCACAATGAGCAGTTCTTC.

Details on this clone: At the DNA level, this CDR3 is encoded by other sequences in the same sample as well. This rearrangement joins TRBV6-1 to TRBJ2-3; 11 bases align to TRBD1. Germline values: CDR1 MNHNS, CDR2 SASEGT. CDR3 length equals 15 residues. Trimming at V came to 6 bases and at J to 3 bases, leaving 5 bases not matched to a gene. The chain's CDR3 is CASRAGTGGTDTQYF. The CDR3 DNA sequence: TGTGCCAGCAGAGCCGGGACAGGGGGGACAGATACGCAGTATTTT.

The chain carries TRBV11-2 and TRBJ2-7, with a weak D call TRBD2 (6 bases). V was cut by 1 base and J by 0 bases, with 7 bases left in between. CDR1 SGHAT and CDR2 FQNNGV come from the germline V gene. The CDR3 runs 14 residues. The CDR3 DNA follows: TGTGCCAGCAGCTTAGGAGCGGGCTCCTACGAGCAGTACTTC. It specifies CASSLGAGSYEQYF.

The chain combines TRBV6-6 with TRBJ2-7; 9 bases fit TRBD1. The trim removed 2 bases at V and 6 bases at J, leaving 5 bases unmatched. In germline, CDR1 is MNHNY, CDR2 SVGAGI (reference sequence). The CDR3 runs to 14 residues. The CDR3 DNA follows: TGTGCCAGCAGTTACCAGGGACAGGGTAGCGAGCAGTACTTC. Translation gives CASSYQGQGSEQYF.

V and J are TRBV7-9 and TRBJ2-2; 8 positions agree with TRBD2. Looked up from germline, CDR1 is SEHNR and CDR2 is FQNEAQ (reference sequence). The CDR3 has 15 residues. The J segment lost 8 bases and the V segment lost 6 bases, leaving 11 bases of the junction unmatched. The CDR3 here is CASSPTGTRSGELFF. The CDR3 DNA follows: TGTGCCAGCAGTCCAACCGGGACTAGGTCAGGGGAGCTGTTTTTT. Full variable domain (remainder filled in from reference TRBV7-9 and TRBJ2-2): DTGVSQNPRHKITKRGQNVTFRCDPISEHNRLYWYRQTLGQGPEFLTYFQNEAQLEKSRLLSDRFSAERPKGSFSTLEIQRTEQGDSAMYLCASSPTGTRSGELFFGEGSRLTVL.

The chain combines TRBV2 with TRBJ1-2; 7 nucleotides line up with TRBD1. The V and J ends lost 3 bases and 1 base, in that order; junction bases with no gene match: 5. Germline V lookup: CDR1 SNHLY, CDR2 FYNNEI. This CDR3 is 15 amino acids long. CDR3 in amino acids: CASSESRQGNYGYTF. The CDR3 DNA is TGTGCCAGCAGTGAGTCCAGACAGGGTAACTATGGCTACACCTTC.

The rearrangement joins TRBV27 to TRBJ1-6; tentative D call: TRBD1 (6 bases). The V gene lost 4 bases and the J gene lost 3 bases, with 7 bases spanning the gap. This CDR3 is 14 amino acids long. Germline CDR1 and CDR2: MNHEY and SMNVEV (reference sequence). The CDR3 sequence is CASSWTDYNSPLHF. CDR3 nucleotide sequence: TGTGCCAGCAGTTGGACAGACTATAATTCACCCCTCCACTTT.

The chain joins TRBV11-2 to TRBJ2-5; maybe TRBD1 (6 bases). CDR3 length: 13 amino acids. CDR1 and CDR2 from the germline V gene are SGHAT and FQNNGV. V was trimmed by 5 bases and J by 0 bases, leaving 7 bases between them. The CDR3 region is CASSRDNQETQYF. As DNA, the CDR3 is TGTGCCAGCAGCCGGGACAACCAAGAGACCCAGTACTTC.

This clone was seen more than once but under ten times. This sequence joins TRBV2 and TRBJ1-1; D is undetermined. V was cut by 3 bases and J by 5 bases, with 10 bases left in between. The germline V gene has CDR1 SNHLY and CDR2 FYNNEI. This CDR3 comprises 13 residues. CDR3 sequence (DNA): TGTGCCAGCAGTGATTCGGGAGGGACTGAAGCTTTCTTT. This codes for CASSDSGGTEAFF.

This CDR3 is CASSSSKNIQYF. The DNA of the CDR3 is TGTGCCAGCAGCAGTTCCAAAAACATTCAGTACTTC. The V gene is TRBV6-5, the J gene TRBJ2-4; no clear D. The CDR3 loop spans 12 amino acids. Germline assignment: CDR1 MNHEY and CDR2 SVGAGI. Deletions cut 6 bases from V and 2 bases from J, with 5 bases between.

The chain couples TRBV9 to TRBJ2-3, with 8 nucleotides matching TRBD2. V dropped 0 bases and J dropped 6; count of bases not matched to a gene: 3. The CDR3 loop spans 14 amino acids. In germline, CDR1 is SGDLS, CDR2 YYNGEE. The CDR3 here is CASSVVAGGDTQYF. The CDR3 DNA reads TGTGCCAGCAGCGTAGTTGCGGGGGGCGATACGCAGTATTTT.

In this sample, this clone turned up once. The chain is built from TRBV5-5 and TRBJ2-5; possibly TRBD2 for D (6 bases). Germline V gene sequence: CDR1 SGHKS, CDR2 YYEKEE (reference sequence). This CDR3 spans 16 amino acids. The V end lost 4 bases, the J end lost 5 bases, and 21 bases lay between the germline ends. CDR3 region: CASSGEAVGREETQYF. The CDR3 DNA reads TGTGCCAGCAGCGGCGAGGCTGTCGGGAGAGAGGAGACCCAGTACTTC.

CDR3 sequence (DNA): TGTGCCAGCAGCCCAGGGTTCTCCTATAATTCACCCCTCCACTTT. It specifies CASSPGFSYNSPLHF. V usage is TRBV9 and J usage is TRBJ1-6; D possibly corresponds to TRBD1 (5 bases). The germline V gene has CDR1 SGDLS and CDR2 YYNGEE. The germline V and J ends were trimmed by 4 bases and 0 bases, with 8 bases remaining between them. The CDR3 extends over 15 amino acids.

The rearrangement uses TRBV5-4 and TRBJ2-3, with D tentatively TRBD2 (6 bases). Trimming shortened V by 4 bases and J by 2 bases, and 14 bases separated the two germline ends. Germline values: CDR1 SGHNT, CDR2 YYREEE (reference sequence). The CDR3 is made up of 15 amino acids. The CDR3: CASSPRREPTDTQYF. The DNA of the CDR3 is TGTGCCAGCAGCCCCCGACGGGAGCCCACAGATACGCAGTATTTT. The full variable domain, in which reference TRBV5-4 and TRBJ2-3 provide the parts outside the CDR3, is ETGVTQSPTHLIKTRGQQVTLRCSSQSGHNTVSWYQQALGQGPQFIFQYYREEENGRGNFPPRFSGLQFPNYSSELNVNALELDDSALYLCASSPRREPTDTQYFGPGTRLTVL.

The V and J genes are TRBV28 and TRBJ2-7; 12 bases map to TRBD2. The germline V gene encodes CDR1 MDHEN and CDR2 SYDVKM. The CDR3 has 15 residues. V dropped 4 bases and J dropped 3; count of bases not matched to a gene: 4. In DNA, the CDR3 is TGTGCCAGCAGTTCGACTAGCGGGAGAGGCTACGAGCAGTACTTC. This codes for CASSSTSGRGYEQYF. The variable domain in full, completed from reference TRBV28 and TRBJ2-7, reads DVKVTQSSRYLVKRTGEKVFLECVQDMDHENMFWYRQDPGLGLRLIYFSYDVKMKEKGDIPEGYSVSREKKERFSLILESASTNQTSMYLCASSSTSGRGYEQYFGPGTRLTVT.

For the CDR3, the DNA is TGTGCCAGCAGCCCACAGGGTCGGAGCGAGCAGTACTTC. Protein: CASSPQGRSEQYF. The V and J genes are TRBV7-2 and TRBJ2-7; maybe TRBD1 (6 bases). Germline V CDR1 and CDR2: SGHTA, FQGNSA. This CDR3 comprises 13 residues. V gave up 5 bases and J gave up 6 bases, with 14 bases separating them.

V is TRBV10-1 and J is TRBJ1-1; D is ambiguous. The CDR3 consists of 14 residues. The V gene's germline CDR1 is WNHNN and CDR2 SYGVQD (reference sequence). The ends were cut back, 4 bases at V and 5 bases at J, with 14 bases in the middle. The CDR3 sequence: CASSGNRGRTEAFF. CDR3 nucleotide sequence: TGCGCCAGCAGTGGCAATAGAGGGAGGACTGAAGCTTTCTTT.

The chain joins TRBV10-3 to TRBJ2-1, with 13 bases fitting TRBD2. With V trimmed by 8 bases and J by 4 bases, 11 bases remained unmatched. The CDR3 is 17 amino acids. Germline V gene sequence: CDR1 ENHRY, CDR2 SYGVKD. CDR3 sequence reads: CAIAFTSGGALYNEQFF. The CDR3 DNA sequence: TGTGCCATCGCCTTCACTAGCGGGGGGGCCCTGTACAATGAGCAGTTCTTC.

The V gene is TRBV29-1, the J gene TRBJ1-1; unclear D gene. From germline, CDR1 is SQVTM and CDR2 ANQGSEA. The CDR3 consists of 11 residues. Between the trimmed V and J ends, which lost 3 bases and 4 bases, there was a span of 6 bases. The CDR3 loop is CSVEEGTEAFF. CDR3 DNA sequence: TGCAGCGTTGAGGAGGGCACTGAAGCTTTCTTT.

The chain carries TRBV20-1 and TRBJ1-6; the D gene is possibly TRBD1 (6 bases). Germline CDR1 DFQATT, CDR2 SNEGSKA (reference sequence). The germline V and J ends were trimmed by 5 bases and 13 bases, with 12 bases remaining between them. The CDR3 runs 11 residues. Written as DNA, the CDR3 is TGCAGTGCTGGTTCAAGGGGGCCCCTCCACTTT. The encoded protein is CSAGSRGPLHF.

The V call is TRBV30, the J call TRBJ2-7; TRBD1 might be the D (7 bases). Per the germline V gene, CDR1 is GTSNPN and CDR2 is SVGIG (reference sequence). Trimming took 3 bases from V and 3 from J, leaving 15 bases between them. The CDR3 runs to 14 residues. CDR3 loop: CAWSLGGQLYEQYF. CDR3 sequence (DNA): TGTGCCTGGAGCCTCGGGGGACAGCTCTACGAGCAGTACTTC.